Reported below is one T cell receptor beta chain. Its target is not known. The sample is drawn from a study of graft-versus-host responses after intestinal transplantation. Notes on the study in general: The authors found GvH clones in recipient marrow, some appearing first in ileum or blood.

The repertoire was sequenced with immunoSEQ multiplex PCR; TCRdb's copy has only in-frame clones and lacks some. Seen here are tens of thousands of clones, roughly 92% observed once, and the top ten hold roughly 6.3%. The length of the CDR3 is 13 residues. Germline CDR1 reads MNHEY; CDR2 reads SVGAGI. Trimming pared 7 bases from V and 7 bases from J, leaving 13 bases between. The chain links TRBV6-5 to TRBJ1-4, with D perhaps matching TRBD1 (6 bases). Source: bone marrow, taken less than 750 days after intestinal transplantation. This receptor was taken from a human patient who received an intestinal transplant, so some T cells may come from the graft donor. The DNA for the CDR3 is TGTGCCAGCAACCCCAGGGGCGGTGAAAAACTGTTTTTT. Amino acids: CASNPRGGEKLFF.